The 8 T cell receptor beta chains listed next were all sequenced from one sample in a study of beta chain features in type 1 diabetes. Their antigens remain unidentified. Overall study results and limits: Moderately but significantly shorter TCRB CDR3s were found in Type 1 diabetes patients in all four CD4+ subsets.

The sequenced template was cDNA made from the entire isolated RNA. Method: immunoSEQ multiplex PCR; TCRdb's copy keeps in-frame clones and lacks some. The table shows about 180,000 clones, with less than 9.5% occurring only once. Material for sequencing was central memory CD4+ T cells from blood. These receptors were taken from a woman aged 40-49 years with type 1 diabetes.

The chain is built from TRBV28 and TRBJ2-1; 7 nucleotides match TRBD2. This CDR3 has 16 amino acids. J lost 5 bases, V lost 4 bases, and 11 bases had no gene match. Germline V gene data show CDR1 as MDHEN and CDR2 as SYDVKM. CDR3 bases: TGTGCCAGCAGTTCGTTAGCTAGCGGAGACAACAATGAGCAGTTCTTC. Translated: CASSSLASGDNNEQFF. The full variable domain, with the rest looked up from reference TRBV28 and TRBJ2-1, is DVKVTQSSRYLVKRTGEKVFLECVQDMDHENMFWYRQDPGLGLRLIYFSYDVKMKEKGDIPEGYSVSREKKERFSLILESASTNQTSMYLCASSSLASGDNNEQFFGPGTRLTVL.

This clone was seen only a few times. This chain links TRBV7-2 with TRBJ2-7, with 9 nucleotides matching TRBD1. The CDR3 runs 16 residues. The germline gives CDR1 SGHTA, CDR2 FQGNSA. The trim removed 0 bases at V and 3 bases at J, leaving 6 bases unmatched. CDR3 DNA sequence: TGTGCCAGCAGCTTAGCGGGCGGGACAGGGATCTACGAGCAGTACTTC. Translated, it gives CASSLAGGTGIYEQYF.

V and J are TRBV7-9 and TRBJ2-2; D is ambiguous. The germline V gene has CDR1 SEHNR and CDR2 FQNEAQ (reference sequence). With 0 bases removed from V and 1 base from J, the gap between germline ends came to 3 bases. This CDR3 comprises 14 residues. As DNA, the CDR3 is TGTGCCAGCAGCTTAGCTATGAACACCGGGGAGCTGTTTTTT. Its protein product is CASSLAMNTGELFF.

CDR3: CASSPGLGGYQPQHF. The CDR3 region has the DNA TGTGCCAGCAGTCCCGGGTTGGGGGGATATCAGCCCCAGCATTTT. This chain connects TRBV6-5 to TRBJ1-5, with D possibly matching TRBD1 (5 bases). This CDR3 comprises 15 residues. Per the germline V gene, CDR1 is MNHEY and CDR2 is SVGAGI. The V end was cut by 5 bases, the J end by 5 bases, with 16 bases between.

The chain carries TRBV7-2 and TRBJ2-3; D may be TRBD1 (6 bases). V was clipped by 5 bases and J by 6 bases, with 12 bases between them. The germline V gene has CDR1 SGHTA and CDR2 FQGNSA. The CDR3 is 13 amino acids. CDR3 sequence: CASSLNRVDTQYF. The CDR3 DNA follows: TGTGCCAGCAGCCTAAACAGGGTCGATACGCAGTATTTT. Combining the CDR3 with reference TRBV7-2 and TRBJ2-3 gives the whole variable domain GAGVSQSPSNKVTEKGKDVELRCDPISGHTALYWYRQSLGQGLEFLIYFQGNSAPDKSGLPSDRFSAERTGGSVSTLTIQRTQQEDSAVYLCASSLNRVDTQYFGPGTRLTVL.

This chain joins TRBV18 and TRBJ2-7, with D unresolved. CDR3 size: 14 residues. Trimming cost V 3 bases and J 3 bases, with 12 bases left between them. Germline V gene data show CDR1 as KGHSH and CDR2 as LQKENI. As DNA, the CDR3 is TGTGCCAGCTCACCTGAGGAGAGAGTCTACGAGCAGTACTTC. Translation: CASSPEERVYEQYF.

This clone was seen a handful of times. The gene calls are TRBV6-5 and TRBJ1-5, with TRBD1 identical over 8 bases. Germline loops: CDR1 MNHEY, CDR2 SVGAGI. The CDR3 has 13 residues. The V gene end was trimmed by 5 bases and the J gene end by 5 bases; junction bases not matched to a gene: 2. CDR3 region: CASSVQGDQPQHF. CDR3 coding DNA: TGTGCCAGCAGTGTACAGGGGGATCAGCCCCAGCATTTT.

The chain carries TRBV29-1 and TRBJ2-7, with D possibly TRBD1 on 6 matching bases. The V gene lost 6 bases and the J gene lost 4 bases, with 22 bases spanning the gap. The CDR3 is made up of 15 amino acids. Per germline, CDR1 SQVTM and CDR2 ANQGSEA. The CDR3 nucleotides read TGCAGCGTGGGGTCCGGGATAGGACAGAGGTACGAGCAGTACTTC. It is translated as CSVGSGIGQRYEQYF.